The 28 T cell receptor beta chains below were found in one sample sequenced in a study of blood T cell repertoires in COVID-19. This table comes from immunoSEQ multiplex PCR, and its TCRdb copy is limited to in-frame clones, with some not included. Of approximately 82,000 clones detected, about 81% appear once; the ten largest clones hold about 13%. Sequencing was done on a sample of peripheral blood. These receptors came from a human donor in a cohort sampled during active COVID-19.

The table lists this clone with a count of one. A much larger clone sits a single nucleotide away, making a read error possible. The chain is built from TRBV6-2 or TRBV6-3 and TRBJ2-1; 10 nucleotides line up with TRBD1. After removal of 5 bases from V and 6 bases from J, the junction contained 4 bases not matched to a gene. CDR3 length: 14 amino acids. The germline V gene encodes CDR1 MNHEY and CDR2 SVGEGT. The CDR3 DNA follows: TGTGCCAGCAGTCCCGGGACAGGGGTCAATGAGCAGTTCTTC. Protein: CASSPGTGVNEQFF.

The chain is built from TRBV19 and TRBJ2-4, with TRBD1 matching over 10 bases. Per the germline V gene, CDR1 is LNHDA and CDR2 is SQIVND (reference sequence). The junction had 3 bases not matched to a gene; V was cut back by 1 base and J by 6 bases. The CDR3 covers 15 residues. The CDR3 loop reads CASSIGGQGRNIQYF. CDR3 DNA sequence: TGTGCCAGTAGTATAGGGGGACAGGGGAGAAACATTCAGTACTTC.

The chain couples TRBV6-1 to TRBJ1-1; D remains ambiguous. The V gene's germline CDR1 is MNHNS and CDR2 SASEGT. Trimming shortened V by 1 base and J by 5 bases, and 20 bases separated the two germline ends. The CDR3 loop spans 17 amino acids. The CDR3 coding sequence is TGTGCCAGCAGTGAAGGGCGTGGGTCAGGAGGAAGGACTGAAGCTTTCTTT. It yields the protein CASSEGRGSGGRTEAFF.

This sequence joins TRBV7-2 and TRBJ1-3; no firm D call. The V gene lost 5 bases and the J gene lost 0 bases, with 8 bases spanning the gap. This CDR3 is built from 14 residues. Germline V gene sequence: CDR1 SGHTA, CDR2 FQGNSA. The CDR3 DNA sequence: TGTGCCAGCAGCCCCTACGGCTCTGGAAACACCATATATTTT. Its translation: CASSPYGSGNTIYF.

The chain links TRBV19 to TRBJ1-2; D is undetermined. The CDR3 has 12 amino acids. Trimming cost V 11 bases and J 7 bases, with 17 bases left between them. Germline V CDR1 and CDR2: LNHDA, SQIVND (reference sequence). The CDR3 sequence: CAGYSTAGGYTF. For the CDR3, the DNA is TGTGCCGGGTATAGTACGGCGGGTGGCTACACCTTC.

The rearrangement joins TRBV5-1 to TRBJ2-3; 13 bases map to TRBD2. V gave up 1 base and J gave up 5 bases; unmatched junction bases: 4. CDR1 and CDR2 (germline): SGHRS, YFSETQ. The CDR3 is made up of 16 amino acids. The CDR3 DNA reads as TGCGCCAGCAGCTTGACTAGCGGGGGGGCCCGAGATACGCAGTATTTT. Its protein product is CASSLTSGGARDTQYF.

The CDR3: CASSRQELGYTF. The CDR3 DNA is TGTGCCAGCTCTCGACAGGAATTGGGCTACACCTTC. J is TRBJ1-2 and V is TRBV18; a possible D gene is TRBD1 (6 bases). With 6 bases removed from V and 8 bases from J, the gap between germline ends came to 13 bases. This CDR3 contains 12 residues. CDR1 is KGHSH and CDR2 is LQKENI in the germline V gene.

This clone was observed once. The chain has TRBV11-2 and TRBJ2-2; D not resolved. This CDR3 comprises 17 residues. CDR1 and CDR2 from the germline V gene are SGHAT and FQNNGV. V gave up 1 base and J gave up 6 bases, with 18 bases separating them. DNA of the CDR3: TGTGCCAGCAGCTTAGGGATGACTCCTCGATACGCCGGGGAGCTGTTTTTT. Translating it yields CASSLGMTPRYAGELFF.

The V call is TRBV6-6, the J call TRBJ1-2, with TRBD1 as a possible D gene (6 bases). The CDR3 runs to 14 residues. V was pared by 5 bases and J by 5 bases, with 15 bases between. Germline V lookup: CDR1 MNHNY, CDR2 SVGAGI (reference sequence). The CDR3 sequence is CASSNRRGGYGYTF. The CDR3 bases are TGTGCCAGCAGTAACAGGAGGGGGGGATATGGCTACACCTTC.

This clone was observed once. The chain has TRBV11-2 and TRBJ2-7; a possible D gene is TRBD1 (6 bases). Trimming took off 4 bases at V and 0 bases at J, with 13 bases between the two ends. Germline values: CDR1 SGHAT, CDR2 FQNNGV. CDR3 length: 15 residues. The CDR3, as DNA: TGTGCCAGCAGCTCTGGACAGCTCCCCTCCTACGAGCAGTACTTC. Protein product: CASSSGQLPSYEQYF.

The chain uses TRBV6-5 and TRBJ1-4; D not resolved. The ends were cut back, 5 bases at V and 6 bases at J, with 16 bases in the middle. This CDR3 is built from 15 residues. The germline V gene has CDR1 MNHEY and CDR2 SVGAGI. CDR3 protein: CASSPNSGRDEKLFF. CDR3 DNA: TGTGCCAGCAGTCCTAACAGCGGAAGGGATGAAAAACTGTTTTTT.

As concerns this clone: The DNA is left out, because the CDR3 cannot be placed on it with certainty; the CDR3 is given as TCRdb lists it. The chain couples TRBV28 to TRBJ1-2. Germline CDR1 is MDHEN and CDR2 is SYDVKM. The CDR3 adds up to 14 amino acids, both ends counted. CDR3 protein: CASSSSVPHYGYTF.

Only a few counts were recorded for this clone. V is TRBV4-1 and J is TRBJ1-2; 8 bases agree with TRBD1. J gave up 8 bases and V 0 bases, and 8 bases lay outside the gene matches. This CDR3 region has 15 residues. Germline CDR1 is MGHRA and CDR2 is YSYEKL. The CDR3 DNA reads TGCGCCAGCAGCCAAGAAGCGACAGGGGAGGGGGGCTACACCTTC. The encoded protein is CASSQEATGEGGYTF.

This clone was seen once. The CDR3 nucleotides are TGTGCCAGCAGTTGGAGACAGAATACTAATGAAGCTTTCTTT. Translated: CASSWRQNTNEAFF. The rearrangement links TRBV7-2 to TRBJ1-1; TRBD1 is a possible D gene (5 bases). Germline V gives CDR1 SGHTA, CDR2 FQGNSA. The V end was cut by 6 bases, the J end by 7 bases, with 18 bases between. This CDR3 spans 14 amino acids.

The CDR3, as DNA: TGCAGCGGAGGCCCCGGGACAGACTTCTACGAGCAGTACTTC. This sequence encodes CSGGPGTDFYEQYF. The V call is TRBV29-1, the J call TRBJ2-7; 7 bases align to TRBD1. Trimming cost V 7 bases and J 3 bases; bases outside gene matches: 12. CDR3 length: 14 residues. Germline assignment: CDR1 SQVTM and CDR2 ANQGSEA.

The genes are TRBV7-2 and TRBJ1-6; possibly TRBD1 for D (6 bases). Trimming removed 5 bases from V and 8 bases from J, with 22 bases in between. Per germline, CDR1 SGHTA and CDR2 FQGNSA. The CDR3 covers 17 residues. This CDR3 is CASSLHGGGGGYSPLHF. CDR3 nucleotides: TGTGCCAGCAGCCTCCATGGGGGCGGGGGAGGGTATTCACCCCTCCACTTT.

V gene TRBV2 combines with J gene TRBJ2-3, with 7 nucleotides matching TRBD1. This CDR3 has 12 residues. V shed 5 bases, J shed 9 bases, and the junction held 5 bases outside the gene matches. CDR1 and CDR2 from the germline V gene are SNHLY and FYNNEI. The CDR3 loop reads CASSPQGQTQYF. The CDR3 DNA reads TGTGCCAGCAGTCCACAGGGGCAAACGCAGTATTTT.

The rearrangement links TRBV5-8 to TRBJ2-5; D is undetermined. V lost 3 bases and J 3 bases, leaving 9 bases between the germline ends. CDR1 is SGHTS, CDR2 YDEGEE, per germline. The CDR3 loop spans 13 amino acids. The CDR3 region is CASSSFLKETQYF. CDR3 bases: TGTGCCAGCAGCTCCTTTCTAAAAGAGACCCAGTACTTC.

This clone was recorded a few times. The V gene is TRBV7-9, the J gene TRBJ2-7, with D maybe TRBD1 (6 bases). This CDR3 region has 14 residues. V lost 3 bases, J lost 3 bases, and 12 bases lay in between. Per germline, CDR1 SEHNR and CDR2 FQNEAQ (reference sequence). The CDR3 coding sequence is TGTGCCAGCAGCTTGACAGGTGGAGTCTACGAGCAGTACTTC. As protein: CASSLTGGVYEQYF.

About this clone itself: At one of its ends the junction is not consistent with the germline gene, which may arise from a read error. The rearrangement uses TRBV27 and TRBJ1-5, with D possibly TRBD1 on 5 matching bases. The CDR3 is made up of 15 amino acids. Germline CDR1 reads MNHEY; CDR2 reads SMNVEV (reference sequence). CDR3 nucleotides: TGTGCCAGCAGTATATCCAGGGTCAGCAATCAGCCCCAGCATTTT. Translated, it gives CASSISRVSNQPQHF.

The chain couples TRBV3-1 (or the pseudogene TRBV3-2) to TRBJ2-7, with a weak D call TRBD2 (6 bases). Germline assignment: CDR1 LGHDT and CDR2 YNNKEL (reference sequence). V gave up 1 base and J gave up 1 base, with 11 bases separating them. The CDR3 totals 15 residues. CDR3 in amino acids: CASSQAGVSSYEQYF. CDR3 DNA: TGTGCCAGCAGCCAAGCGGGGGTTAGTTCCTACGAGCAGTACTTC.

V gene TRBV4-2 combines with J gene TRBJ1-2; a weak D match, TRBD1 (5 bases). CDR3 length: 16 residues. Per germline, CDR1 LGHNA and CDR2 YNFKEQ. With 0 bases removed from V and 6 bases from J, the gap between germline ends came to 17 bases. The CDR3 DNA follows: TGTGCCAGCAGCCAAGAATTGGTAGGGGAATCTGATGGCTACACCTTC. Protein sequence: CASSQELVGESDGYTF.

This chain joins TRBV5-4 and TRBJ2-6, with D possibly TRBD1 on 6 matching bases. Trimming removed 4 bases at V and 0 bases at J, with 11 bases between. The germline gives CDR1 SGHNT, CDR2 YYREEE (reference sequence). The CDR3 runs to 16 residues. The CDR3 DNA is TGTGCCAGCAGCCCCTGGACAGTCTCTGGGGCCAACGTCCTGACTTTC. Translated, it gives CASSPWTVSGANVLTF.

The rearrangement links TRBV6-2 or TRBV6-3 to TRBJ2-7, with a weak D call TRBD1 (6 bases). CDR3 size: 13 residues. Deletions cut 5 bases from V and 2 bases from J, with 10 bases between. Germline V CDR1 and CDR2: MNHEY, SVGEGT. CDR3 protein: CASSRGQPYEQYF. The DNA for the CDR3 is TGTGCCAGCAGTCGCGGACAGCCCTACGAGCAGTACTTC.

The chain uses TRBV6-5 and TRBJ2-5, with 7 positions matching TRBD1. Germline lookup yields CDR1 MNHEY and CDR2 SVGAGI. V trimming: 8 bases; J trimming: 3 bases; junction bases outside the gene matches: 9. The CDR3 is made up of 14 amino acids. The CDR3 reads CASRSFTGEETQYF. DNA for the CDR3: TGTGCCAGCCGATCCTTTACAGGGGAAGAGACCCAGTACTTC.

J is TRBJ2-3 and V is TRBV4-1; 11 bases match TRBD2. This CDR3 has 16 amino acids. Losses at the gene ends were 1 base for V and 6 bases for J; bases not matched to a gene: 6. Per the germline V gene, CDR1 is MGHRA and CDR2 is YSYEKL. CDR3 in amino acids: CASSQVVAGGPDTQYF. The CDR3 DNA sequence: TGCGCCAGCAGCCAAGTGGTAGCGGGGGGGCCGGATACGCAGTATTTT.

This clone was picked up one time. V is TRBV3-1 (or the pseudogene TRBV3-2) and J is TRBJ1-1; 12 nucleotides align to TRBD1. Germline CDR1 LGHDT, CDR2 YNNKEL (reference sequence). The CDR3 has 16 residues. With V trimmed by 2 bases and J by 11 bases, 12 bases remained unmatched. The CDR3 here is CASSQRDRGRGSRAFF. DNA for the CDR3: TGTGCCAGCAGCCAACGGGACAGGGGGCGCGGATCCAGGGCTTTCTTT.

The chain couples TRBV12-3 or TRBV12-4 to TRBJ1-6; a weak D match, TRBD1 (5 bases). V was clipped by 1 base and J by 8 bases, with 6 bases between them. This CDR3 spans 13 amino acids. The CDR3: CASSLEGYSPLHF. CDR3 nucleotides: TGTGCCAGCAGTTTAGAGGGGTATTCACCCCTCCACTTT.